Sequencing of this T cell receptor beta chain was carried out in a study of T cells in Graves' hyperthyroidism and ophthalmopathy. Ten or more counts support this clonotype. Amplification yielded TCR beta CDR3 regions, with RNA transcripts as the source. RT-PCR in the first round (using the HTBI primer set) targeted the TCR CDR3. Using its own MiXCR run on the multiplex PCR reads, TCRdb lists one record per CDR3 protein. The table shows around 600,000 distinct CDR3 sequences, with 16% occurring only once. V was clipped by 7 bases and J by 5 bases; unmatched bases: 10. Germline CDR1 MNHEY, CDR2 SMNVEV (reference sequence). This CDR3 is built from 15 residues.

This chain joins TRBV27 and TRBJ2-1, with 8 bases matching TRBD1. What was sequenced was blood. The TCR sequence derives from a woman between 40 and 50 years old with Graves' ophthalmopathy. The CDR3 DNA is TGTGCCAGCACCAAGGACAGGGTTAAAGACAATGAGCAGTTCTTC. Residues: CASTKDRVKDNEQFF.